This T cell receptor (beta chain) was identified during a study of T-cell reconstitution after alpha-beta-depleted transplantation in children. TCRbeta library construction was performed incorporating unique molecular identifiers. TCRdb reprocessed the PCR reads with MiXCR, giving one entry per CDR3 protein. The data show a few hundred thousand distinct CDR3 sequences, under 13% seen once. Germline CDR1 is DFQATT and CDR2 is SNEGSKA (reference sequence). Unmatched junction bases numbered 3, after V lost 5 bases and J lost 2 bases. The CDR3 is 14 residues long. This clonotype was found many times. This clonotype was sampled from a human donor who donated a stem cell graft to a child with acute lymphoblastic leukemia. Material: PBMCs from the stem cell graft donor, obtained from the stem cell graft. The V call is TRBV20-1, the J call TRBJ2-3, with 11 bases identical to TRBD2. As DNA, the CDR3 is TGCAGTGCTCGACTAGCGGGAAACACAGATACGCAGTATTTT. Its protein product is CSARLAGNTDTQYF.